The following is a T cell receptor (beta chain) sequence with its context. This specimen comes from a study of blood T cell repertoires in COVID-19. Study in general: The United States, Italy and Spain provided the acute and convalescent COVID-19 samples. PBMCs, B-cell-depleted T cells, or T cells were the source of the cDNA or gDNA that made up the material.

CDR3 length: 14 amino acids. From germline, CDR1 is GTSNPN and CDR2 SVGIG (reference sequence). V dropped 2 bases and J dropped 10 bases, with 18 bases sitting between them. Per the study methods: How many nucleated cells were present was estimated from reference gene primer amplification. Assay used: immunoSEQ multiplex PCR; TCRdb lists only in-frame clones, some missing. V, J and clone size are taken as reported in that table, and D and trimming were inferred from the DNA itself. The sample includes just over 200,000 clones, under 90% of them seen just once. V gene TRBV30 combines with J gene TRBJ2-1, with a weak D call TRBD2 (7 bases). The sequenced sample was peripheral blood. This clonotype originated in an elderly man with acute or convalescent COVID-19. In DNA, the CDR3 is TGTGCCTGGAGTTGGGAGGGGGTTTCGCGGGAGCAGTTCTTC. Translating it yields CAWSWEGVSREQFF. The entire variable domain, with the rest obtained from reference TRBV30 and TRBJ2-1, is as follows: SQTIHQWPATLVQPVGSPLSLECTVEGTSNPNLYWYRQAAGRGLQLLFYSVGIGQISSEVPQNLSASRPQDRQFILSSKKLLLSDSGFYLCAWSWEGVSREQFFGPGTRLTVL.